Each of the 25 T cell receptor beta chains below was sequenced from the same sample in a study of T cells after posttransplantation cyclophosphamide (dated by TCRdb to about 2016). Read against the paper, the sample's treatment or condition label means: high-dose cyclophosphamide on days +3 and +4 as single-agent GVHD prophylaxis. For conditioning, the PTCy patients got busulfan and fludarabine, then a related or unrelated marrow graft, followed by cyclophosphamide on days +3 and +4. The method behind the library was the immunoSEQ multiplex PCR assay. TCRdb took over this immuneACCESS table, retaining in-frame rearrangements with V and J assigned. Such tables are incomplete; in checked studies, under half of the missing clones stem from an unresolved V gene, and the remainder is unexplained. The sample includes about 8,000 clones, with almost 90% observed a single time. Jointly, the top ten make up approximately 1.1% of the sample.

The sample consisted of CD4+ T cells sorted from blood, taken 1404 days after allogeneic stem cell transplant with posttransplant cyclophosphamide. The receptor set was obtained from a female patient aged 50-60 years who received an allogeneic stem cell transplant from a related donor, was CMV-positive, and had no GVHD. Donor T cells from the graft may be present among the T cells after a transplant.

This chain links TRBV19 with TRBJ2-5; 10 nucleotides match TRBD2. V trimming: 7 bases; J trimming: 2 bases; junction bases outside the gene matches: 10. This CDR3 has 16 residues. Germline loops: CDR1 LNHDA, CDR2 SQIVND (reference sequence). CDR3 loop: CASNSRRTSGQETQYF. In DNA, the CDR3 is TGTGCCAGTAATTCGAGGAGGACTAGCGGTCAAGAGACCCAGTACTTC.

The chain has TRBV19 and TRBJ2-7; D is undetermined. Trimming pared 4 bases from V and 3 bases from J, leaving 7 bases between. This CDR3 comprises 12 residues. CDR1 is LNHDA and CDR2 is SQIVND in the germline V gene (reference sequence). DNA of the CDR3: TGTGCCAGTAGTAACAGTATCTACGAGCAGTACTTC. It specifies CASSNSIYEQYF.

This clone was counted only a few times. The chain has TRBV4-2 and TRBJ1-3, with D unclear. Germline CDR1 LGHNA, CDR2 YNFKEQ. The CDR3 sequence is 15 residues long. Trimming stripped 1 base from V and 7 bases from J, with 14 bases between. The CDR3 bases are TGTGCCAGCAGCCAAGCAACACGCCAGGATAACACCATATATTTT. It translates to CASSQATRQDNTIYF.

This clone was seen once. The rearrangement links TRBV2 to TRBJ2-7, with 10 positions matching TRBD2. In germline, CDR1 is SNHLY, CDR2 FYNNEI. This CDR3 contains 16 residues. V lost 1 base and J lost 0; bases outside the gene matches: 3. Here the CDR3 reads CASSEGLAGNSYEQYF. Written as DNA, the CDR3 is TGTGCCAGCAGTGAAGGACTAGCGGGCAACTCCTACGAGCAGTACTTC.

J is TRBJ1-1 and V is TRBV28, with D hard to call. V lost 1 base and J lost 10, with 10 bases in between. The CDR3 totals 12 residues. Germline values: CDR1 MDHEN, CDR2 SYDVKM. CDR3 residues: CASSLLSSRAFF. The CDR3 DNA reads TGTGCCAGCAGTTTATTATCTAGCAGAGCTTTCTTT.

V usage is TRBV11-2 and J usage is TRBJ2-7, with 8 bases matching TRBD2. Looked up from germline, CDR1 is SGHAT and CDR2 is FQNNGV. The length of the CDR3 is 16 residues. The J segment lost 6 bases and the V segment lost 2 bases, leaving 12 bases of the junction unmatched. CDR3 protein: CASSLWITGGRVEQYF. The CDR3 DNA follows: TGTGCCAGCAGCTTATGGATCACGGGGGGGCGCGTCGAGCAGTACTTC.

This chain joins TRBV7-9 and TRBJ1-5; unclear D gene. CDR3 length: 16 residues. V was cut by 5 bases and J by 0 bases, with 14 bases left in between. CDR1 is SEHNR and CDR2 is FQNEAQ in the germline V gene (reference sequence). CDR3 nucleotide sequence: TGTGCCAGCAGCGGAATACCGTCGGGTAGCAATCAGCCCCAGCATTTT. Protein: CASSGIPSGSNQPQHF.

The V call is TRBV29-1, the J call TRBJ2-1; 15 nucleotides agree with TRBD2. This CDR3 is built from 15 residues. Trimming at V came to 7 bases and at J to 7 bases, leaving 8 bases not matched to a gene. The germline CDR1 and CDR2 sequences are SQVTM and ANQGSEA. Here the CDR3 reads CSAWTSGRANNEQFF. The CDR3 DNA follows: TGCAGCGCTTGGACTAGCGGGAGGGCCAATAATGAGCAGTTCTTC.

The chain couples TRBV6-5 to TRBJ1-2; 7 nucleotides match TRBD1. V lost 6 bases and J lost 6; bases outside the gene matches: 13. There are 15 residues in the CDR3. Germline CDR1 and CDR2: MNHEY and SVGAGI. This CDR3 is CASRLTGAAWDGYTF. The CDR3 nucleotides read TGTGCCAGCAGGCTCACAGGGGCAGCTTGGGATGGCTACACCTTC.

This chain links TRBV10-3 with TRBJ2-7; TRBD1 aligns across 9 bases. Per the germline V gene, CDR1 is ENHRY and CDR2 is SYGVKD. V lost 5 bases, J lost 5 bases, and 10 bases stayed unmatched. The CDR3 has 15 amino acids. For the CDR3, the DNA is TGTGCCATCAGTCCTTCCTGGACAGGGGAGGACGAGCAGTACTTC. Translated: CAISPSWTGEDEQYF.

CDR3 nucleotides: TGTGCCAGCAGCCCCCAGAGGACTAGCGGAAGACGCAATGAGCAGTTCTTC. Translation gives CASSPQRTSGRRNEQFF. The chain recombines TRBV11-2 with TRBJ2-1; 10 bases agree with TRBD2. This CDR3 has 17 residues. CDR1 SGHAT and CDR2 FQNNGV come from the germline V gene. Trimming at V came to 5 bases and at J to 6 bases, leaving 13 bases not matched to a gene.

The chain joins TRBV18 to TRBJ2-3, with TRBD2 as a possible D gene (6 bases). CDR1 KGHSH and CDR2 LQKENI come from the germline V gene. The V end was cut by 1 base, the J end by 0 bases, with 14 bases between. The CDR3 consists of 17 residues. CDR3 nucleotides: TGTGCCAGCTCACCACGGGCCGGGAGATCTAGCACAGATACGCAGTATTTT. Its protein product is CASSPRAGRSSTDTQYF.

The chain links TRBV7-6 to TRBJ1-4; 7 bases fit TRBD1. The V gene's germline CDR1 is SGHVS and CDR2 FNYEAQ. CDR3 length: 19 residues. With V trimmed by 5 bases and J by 0 bases, 15 bases remained unmatched. CDR3 amino acids: CASSRPTGTKVATNEKLFF. The CDR3 bases are TGTGCCAGCAGCCGTCCGACAGGGACAAAAGTTGCAACTAATGAAAAACTGTTTTTT.

The genes are TRBV13 and TRBJ2-7; D is possibly TRBD2 (6 bases). CDR3 length: 12 amino acids. Germline V gene data show CDR1 as PRHDT and CDR2 as FYEKMQ (reference sequence). V dropped 3 bases and J dropped 9 bases, with 12 bases sitting between them. The CDR3 here is CASSFDQGGQYF. CDR3 DNA sequence: TGTGCCAGCAGCTTCGATCAGGGAGGGCAGTACTTC.

This clone was seen a handful of times. V is TRBV7-9 and J is TRBJ2-5; 11 bases align to TRBD1. The CDR3 runs 15 residues. CDR1 and CDR2 from the germline V gene are SEHNR and FQNEAQ (reference sequence). Unmatched junction bases numbered 3, after V lost 3 bases and J lost 3 bases. CDR3 DNA: TGTGCCAGCAGCTTCTGGACAGGGGGCGAAGAGACCCAGTACTTC. Residues: CASSFWTGGEETQYF. Full variable domain (remainder filled in from reference TRBV7-9 and TRBJ2-5): DTGVSQNPRHKITKRGQNVTFRCDPISEHNRLYWYRQTLGQGPEFLTYFQNEAQLEKSRLLSDRFSAERPKGSFSTLEIQRTEQGDSAMYLCASSFWTGGEETQYFGPGTRLLVL.

This clone was detected only once. The V gene is TRBV28, the J gene TRBJ2-1; TRBD2 is a possible D gene (6 bases). CDR3 size: 18 residues. Germline V gene lookup returns CDR1 MDHEN and CDR2 SYDVKM. Trimming shortened V by 6 bases and J by 2 bases, and 23 bases separated the two germline ends. CDR3 in amino acids: CASSSRRDRLSPYNEQFF. The CDR3 DNA is TGTGCCAGCAGCTCGAGGCGGGATCGACTGAGCCCCTACAATGAGCAGTTCTTC. Filled out from reference TRBV28 and TRBJ2-1, the complete variable domain reads DVKVTQSSRYLVKRTGEKVFLECVQDMDHENMFWYRQDPGLGLRLIYFSYDVKMKEKGDIPEGYSVSREKKERFSLILESASTNQTSMYLCASSSRRDRLSPYNEQFFGPGTRLTVL.

The J gene is TRBJ2-1, the V gene TRBV5-1; TRBD2 matches at 7 bases. The CDR3 extends over 16 amino acids. CDR1 is SGHRS, CDR2 YFSETQ, per germline. The trim removed 3 bases at V and 0 bases at J, leaving 6 bases unmatched. CDR3 protein: CASSSPSGLSYNEQFF. The CDR3 DNA sequence: TGCGCCAGCAGCTCCCCTAGCGGACTCTCCTACAATGAGCAGTTCTTC.

The chain uses TRBV28 and TRBJ1-4, with 7 bases lining up with TRBD1. The trim removed 5 bases at V and 8 bases at J, leaving 8 bases unmatched. This CDR3 spans 14 amino acids. Germline CDR1 and CDR2: MDHEN and SYDVKM. DNA for the CDR3: TGTGCCAGCAGTCCTACAGGGGTTACCGAAAAACTGTTTTTT. Protein product: CASSPTGVTEKLFF.

For the CDR3, the DNA is TGTGCCAGCACTCCAAGGACAGGGGATGGCTACACCTTC. It codes for CASTPRTGDGYTF. The rearrangement links TRBV2 to TRBJ1-2, with 9 bases matching TRBD1. This CDR3 is 13 amino acids long. V lost 7 bases, J lost 6 bases, and 6 bases stayed unmatched. In germline, CDR1 is SNHLY, CDR2 FYNNEI.

The chain carries TRBV19 and TRBJ2-1; D may be TRBD1 (8 bases). The CDR3 spans 14 residues. V shed 3 bases and J shed 7 bases, with 13 bases lying between them. Germline V gene sequence: CDR1 LNHDA, CDR2 SQIVND (reference sequence). CDR3 DNA sequence: TGTGCCAGTAGTATTACAGGGGGGGAAAATGAGCAGTTCTTC. It translates to CASSITGGENEQFF.

V gene TRBV25-1 combines with J gene TRBJ2-1, with D unresolved. The CDR3 has 15 residues. V was shortened by 0 bases and J by 1 base, with 7 bases between the two germline ends. Germline V lookup: CDR1 MGHDK, CDR2 SYGVNS. The CDR3 bases are TGTGCCAGCAGTGAATACTACAGTTCCTACAATGAGCAGTTCTTC. Its protein product is CASSEYYSSYNEQFF.

This sequence joins TRBV5-1 and TRBJ2-5; D not resolved. V dropped 0 bases and J dropped 2 bases, with 11 bases sitting between them. From germline, CDR1 is SGHRS and CDR2 YFSETQ. This CDR3 contains 15 residues. Written as DNA, the CDR3 is TGCGCCAGCAGCTTGGGAACTATCACTCAAGAGACCCAGTACTTC. This gives the protein CASSLGTITQETQYF. Combining the CDR3 with reference TRBV5-1 and TRBJ2-5 gives the whole variable domain KAGVTQTPRYLIKTRGQQVTLSCSPISGHRSVSWYQQTPGQGLQFLFEYFSETQRNKGNFPGRFSGRQFSNSRSEMNVSTLELGDSALYLCASSLGTITQETQYFGPGTRLLVL.

The gene calls are TRBV30 and TRBJ2-7; 13 bases map to TRBD2. The CDR3 sequence is 16 residues long. Germline trimming cut 2 bases from V and 3 bases from J; bases unmatched to any gene: 7. Germline assignment: CDR1 GTSNPN and CDR2 SVGIG (reference sequence). CDR3 nucleotides: TGTGCCTGGAGTTTCCCGGGACTAGCGGGAAGCTACGAGCAGTACTTC. It is translated as CAWSFPGLAGSYEQYF.

CDR3 residues: CASSTTSGIYNEQFF. The CDR3 DNA reads as TGTGCCAGCAGCACTACTAGCGGGATTTACAATGAGCAGTTCTTC. The chain links TRBV9 to TRBJ2-1; 10 bases align to TRBD2. J gave up 4 bases and V 4 bases, and 5 bases lay outside the gene matches. There are 15 residues in the CDR3. Per germline, CDR1 SGDLS and CDR2 YYNGEE.

The chain recombines TRBV2 with TRBJ2-4, with D perhaps TRBD2 (6 bases). V was trimmed by 6 bases and J by 0 bases, leaving 9 bases between them. Looked up from germline, CDR1 is SNHLY and CDR2 is FYNNEI. This CDR3 spans 14 amino acids. CDR3 region: CASRRGLAKNIQYF. In DNA form, the CDR3 reads TGTGCCAGCAGGAGGGGACTAGCCAAAAACATTCAGTACTTC. The complete variable domain, with remaining parts taken from reference TRBV2 and TRBJ2-4, reads EPEVTQTPSHQVTQMGQEVILRCVPISNHLYFYWYRQILGQKVEFLVSFYNNEISEKSEIFDDQFSVERPDGSNFTLKIRSTKLEDSAMYFCASRRGLAKNIQYFGAGTRLSVL.